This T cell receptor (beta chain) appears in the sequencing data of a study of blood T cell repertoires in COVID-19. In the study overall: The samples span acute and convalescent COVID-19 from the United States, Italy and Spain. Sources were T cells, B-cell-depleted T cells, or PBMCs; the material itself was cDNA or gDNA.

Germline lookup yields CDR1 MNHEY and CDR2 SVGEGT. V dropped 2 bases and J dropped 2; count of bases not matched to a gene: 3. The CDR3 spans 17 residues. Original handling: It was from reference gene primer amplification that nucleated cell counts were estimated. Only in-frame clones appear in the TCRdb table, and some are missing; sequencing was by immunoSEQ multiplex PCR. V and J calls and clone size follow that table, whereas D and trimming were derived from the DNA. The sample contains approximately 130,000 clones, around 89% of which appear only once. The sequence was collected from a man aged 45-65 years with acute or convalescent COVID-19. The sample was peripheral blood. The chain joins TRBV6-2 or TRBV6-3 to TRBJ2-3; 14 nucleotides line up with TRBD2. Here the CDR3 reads CASSYGGLAGVTDTQYF. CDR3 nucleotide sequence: TGTGCCAGCAGTTACGGGGGACTAGCGGGAGTCACAGATACGCAGTATTTT.